Listed below are T cell receptor beta chains from one sample, sequenced in a study of radiotherapy plus CTLA-4 blockade in lung cancer. Data came from immunoSEQ multiplex PCR; TCRdb stores just in-frame clones and leaves some out. The sample shows approximately 80,000 clones, approximately 73% of them seen only once. The material sequenced was peripheral blood, taken from a patient treated with radiotherapy plus ipilimumab. These receptors originate from a human donor with non-small cell lung cancer whose response to radiotherapy plus ipilimumab could not be evaluated. CDR3s include the opening cysteine and the closing phenylalanine or tryptophan. D genes are given only for firm matches. Size values are once, few and many counts, or a class for expanded clones, and some rows have none.

>TRBD1|NA|TRBJ1-1|TRBV30
CAWSPGGRTEAFF
TGTGCCTGGAGCCCAGGGGGAAGGACTGAAGCTTTCTTT
>NA|NA|TRBJ1-4|TRBV5-6
CASSRGGGFLNEKLFF
TGTGCCAGCAGCCGGGGGGGCGGATTCCTTAATGAAAAACTGTTTTTT
>TRBD1|few|TRBJ1-6|TRBV9
CASSVGTGGYNSPLHF
TGTGCCAGCAGCGTGGGCACAGGGGGTTATAATTCACCCCTCCACTTT
>NA|once|TRBJ1-1|TRBV28
CASTPFSWRVLRTTINTEAFF
TGTGCCAGCACCCCTTTCTCCTGGCGGGTTTTACGCACTACTATCAACACTGAAGCTTTCTTT
>TRBD1|NA|TRBJ1-2|TRBV7-3
CASSSSGQGPAGYTF
TGTGCCAGCAGCTCCTCGGGACAGGGACCGGCTGGCTACACCTTC
>TRBD1|NA|TRBJ2-7|TRBV11-3
CASRDRGYEQYF
TGTGCCAGTCGGGACAGGGGTTACGAGCAGTACTTC
>NA|NA|TRBJ2-4|TRBV7-2
CASSLNAGNIQYF
TGTGCCAGCAGCTTGAATGCAGGCAACATTCAGTACTTC
>NA|few|TRBJ1-5|TRBV19
CASSLNSNQPQHF
TGTGCCAGTAGTCTAAATAGCAATCAGCCCCAGCATTTT
>TRBD1|NA|TRBJ2-7|TRBV7-9
CASSRDRGIFSYEQYF
TGTGCCAGCAGCCGGGACAGGGGGATTTTCAGCTACGAGCAGTACTTC
>TRBD2|NA|TRBJ2-3|TRBV10-3
CAISPALAGGGTDTQYF
TGTGCCATCAGCCCGGCCCTAGCGGGGGGGGGCACAGATACGCAGTATTTT
>TRBD1|NA|TRBJ2-7|TRBV5-1
CASSLLGQGLSYEQYF
TGCGCCAGCAGCTTGCTCGGACAGGGCTTATCCTACGAGCAGTACTTC
>TRBD2|NA|TRBJ2-3|TRBV7-8
CASSLAGGLALSTDTQYF
TGTGCCAGCAGCTTAGCCGGGGGACTAGCTCTTAGCACAGATACGCAGTATTTT
>TRBD1|NA|TRBJ1-1|TRBV7-9
CASSPGQGGTEAFF
TGTGCCAGCAGCCCTGGACAGGGAGGCACTGAAGCTTTCTTT
>TRBD1|NA|TRBJ2-7|TRBV5-4
CASSATGVGEQYF
TGTGCCAGCAGCGCAACAGGGGTCGGCGAGCAGTACTTC
>TRBD2|once|TRBJ2-4|TRBV5-6
CASSLRGDGNKWRIQYF
TGTGCCAGCAGCCTTCGGGGGGACGGGAACAAATGGCGCATTCAGTACTTC
>NA|NA|TRBJ1-3|TRBV29-1
CSVEDYGGPRGNTIYF
TGCAGCGTTGAAGATTACGGGGGGCCTAGGGGAAACACCATATATTTT
>NA|NA|TRBJ1-2|TRBV5-1
CASSLGGNYGYTF
TGCGCCAGCAGCTTGGGAGGGAACTATGGCTACACCTTC
>TRBD1|many|TRBJ1-5|TRBV18
CASSSIQGSNQPQHF
TGTGCCAGCTCATCGATACAGGGGAGCAATCAGCCCCAGCATTTT
>NA|NA|TRBJ1-4|TRBV10-3
CAIADGANEKLFF
TGTGCCATAGCCGACGGAGCTAATGAAAAACTGTTTTTT
>TRBD1|NA|TRBJ1-4|TRBV7-2
CASTNRGLEKLFF
TGTGCCAGCACCAACAGGGGGCTTGAAAAACTGTTTTTT
>TRBD2|NA|TRBJ2-3|TRBV29-1
CTMKGASGNPDTQYF
TGCACCATGAAAGGGGCTAGCGGGAACCCAGATACGCAGTATTTT
>TRBD2|NA|TRBJ2-2|TRBV29-1
CSVGGLSNTGELFF
TGCAGCGTTGGGGGACTATCCAACACCGGGGAGCTGTTTTTT
>NA|NA|TRBJ2-7|TRBV5-1
CASSLDRTYEQYF
TGTGCCAGCAGCTTGGACAGAACCTACGAGCAGTACTTC
>NA|once|TRBJ2-2|TRBV19
CASTLRQAANTGELFF
TGTGCCAGTACTTTACGACAGGCCGCGAACACCGGGGAGCTGTTTTTT
>NA|NA|TRBJ2-3|TRBV4-2
CASSQDHPDTQYF
TGTGCCAGCAGCCAAGATCATCCAGATACGCAGTATTTT
>TRBD2|NA|TRBJ2-5|TRBV5-8
CASSRGGAGTQYF
TGTGCCAGCAGTCGCGGGGGGGCTGGGACCCAGTACTTC
>TRBD2|NA|TRBJ2-1|TRBV7-6
CASSLAGLAGAAEQFF
TGTGCCAGCAGCTTGGCGGGACTAGCGGGAGCAGCTGAGCAGTTCTTC
>TRBD1|NA|TRBJ1-3|TRBV5-1
CASSPGTAKRNTIYF
TGCGCCAGCAGCCCCGGGACAGCAAAGAGAAACACCATATATTTT
>TRBD1|NA|TRBJ1-2|TRBV5-1
CASSPNAGTGNGYTF
TGCGCCAGCAGCCCAAACGCCGGGACAGGGAATGGCTACACCTTC
>NA|NA|TRBJ1-1|TRBV6-1
CASSDSYTEAFF
TGTGCCAGCAGTGATTCTTACACTGAAGCTTTCTTT
>NA|NA|TRBJ1-1|TRBV27
CASSFATGNTEAFF
TGTGCCAGCAGTTTCGCGACGGGGAACACTGAAGCTTTCTTT
>NA|NA|TRBJ1-4|TRBV15
CATSRDRGFEKLFF
TGTGCCACCAGCAGAGATAGGGGTTTTGAAAAACTGTTTTTT
>TRBD2|few|TRBJ2-3|TRBV11-2
CASSLAYSGRGSDTQYF
TGTGCCAGCAGCTTGGCCTATAGCGGGAGAGGGTCAGATACGCAGTATTTT
>NA|NA|TRBJ2-7|TRBV14
CASSQVADNEQYF
TGTGCCAGCAGCCAAGTCGCCGACAACGAGCAGTACTTC
>NA|NA|TRBJ1-1|TRBV7-2
CASSSRGSETFF
TGTGCCAGCAGCTCCCGGGGGTCCGAGACTTTCTTT
>NA|NA|TRBJ2-7|TRBV6-5
CASGYEFWSEQYF
TGTGCCAGCGGTTACGAGTTCTGGTCCGAGCAGTACTTC
>TRBD1|NA|TRBJ1-6|TRBV6-6
CASSPRTGNSPLHF
TGTGCCAGCAGTCCCCGGACAGGGAATTCACCCCTCCACTTT
>TRBD1|many|TRBJ1-4|TRBV5-1
CASSLAVGQGPEKLFF
TGCGCCAGCAGCTTGGCGGTGGGACAGGGTCCTGAAAAACTGTTTTTT
>NA|NA|TRBJ2-1|TRBV5-6
CASSLSNNEQFF
TGTGCCAGCAGCTTGTCTAACAATGAGCAGTTCTTC
>NA|few|TRBJ1-1|TRBV4-2
CASSREGRDAEAFF
TGTGCCAGCAGCCGGGAGGGCAGGGATGCTGAAGCTTTCTTT
>NA|many|TRBJ1-3|TRBV7-2
CASSLQGSGNTIYF
TGTGCCAGCAGCTTACAGGGATCTGGAAACACCATATATTTT
>NA|NA|TRBJ2-5|TRBV28
CASSLRETQYF
TGTGCCAGCAGTCTCCGGGAGACCCAGTACTTC
>TRBD1|once|TRBJ1-2|TRBV5-5
CASSFDRDLNYGYTF
TGTGCCAGCAGCTTCGACAGGGATCTCAACTATGGCTACACCTTC
>NA|NA|TRBJ1-2|TRBV29-1
CSVEQGFGYTF
TGCAGCGTGGAACAGGGTTTCGGCTACACCTTC
>NA|NA|TRBJ2-1|TRBV13
CASSLAPASVFSYNEQFF
TGTGCCAGCAGCTTAGCCCCGGCTAGCGTGTTCTCCTACAATGAGCAGTTCTTC